This T cell receptor (beta chain) was observed in a study of control samples from healthy donors and cancer patients (dated by TCRdb to about 2020). Comments on this clone: Its antigen has not been determined. Base qualities are missing; no much larger clone stands one base away.

The germline V gene (reference sequence) supplies CDR1 SGHNT and CDR2 YYREEE. From its cysteine to its phenylalanine, the CDR3 spans 15 amino acids. Of all the DNA, just the CDR3 is kept, 45 bases in frame from base 1. V loses 4 bases of germline sequence and J loses 0 bases, and the interval between the two ends is 8 bases. Libraries were constructed by the immunoSEQ multiplex PCR assay. Held by TCRdb, this immuneACCESS table contains in-frame sequences only and omits some clones. Under half of the omission traces to an unresolved V gene where checked; the cause of the rest is unknown. The sample table contains over 80,000 clones; only one count was recorded for approximately 81% of them. Approximately 10% of the sample is taken by the ten largest.

The clonotype originates from a young woman in good health. Here the chain combines TRBV5-4 and TRBJ2-6, with the D segment identity uncertain. Material for sequencing was blood. CDR3 loop: CASSRIASGANVLTF. The sequenced DNA: TGTGCCAGCAGCCGAATTGCCTCTGGGGCCAACGTCCTGACTTTC.